The T cell receptor beta chain described here comes from a study of T cells after yellow fever vaccination. TCRdb passed the 5' RACE reads through MiXCR, listing each CDR3 protein once. The sample has around 100,000 distinct CDR3 sequences, more than 7.5% seen once. This clonotype was detected many times. The germline V and J ends were trimmed by 3 bases and 4 bases, with 9 bases remaining between them. Germline V CDR1 and CDR2: SGHKS, YYEKEE (reference sequence). The CDR3 loop spans 13 amino acids. The chain is built from TRBV5-5 and TRBJ2-3; D may be TRBD1 or TRBD2 (5 bases each). The TCR was taken from a man aged 30 to 45 who received the YFV17D yellow fever vaccine. Sequencing was performed on CD8+ T cells sorted from PBMCs, taken 45 days after the yellow fever booster vaccination. CDR3 sequence: CASSWDDPDTQYF. In DNA, the CDR3 is TGTGCCAGCAGCTGGGACGACCCAGATACGCAGTATTTT.